This TCR beta chain was recovered during a study of CXCR3-negative and CXCR3-positive naive CD8 T cells. Researchers prepared the TRB cDNA libraries using 5' RACE with UMI labels. TCRdb re-called the 5' RACE reads; every CDR3 protein appears as one record, without DNA. This sample's table reports under 85,000 distinct CDR3 sequences. Germline CDR1 is SGHVS and CDR2 is FNYEAQ. The CDR3 has 13 amino acids. The sequenced material came from naive CXCR3- CD8+ T cells from blood. Subset in this sample: CD45RO-CCR7+CD27+CD95- naive CD8+ T cells lacking CXCR3 (TNR3-). The chain is built from TRBV7-6 and TRBJ2-1. The receptor comes from a human donor in good health. Some clones in this sample may be carry-over from other donors' samples. The CDR3 reads CASSPISSFEQFF.